A selection of T cell receptor beta chains follows, all from one sample in a study of blood T cells in healthy people across ages. TCRdb analysed the 5' RACE reads with MiXCR anew, one entry per CDR3 protein. The table lists roughly 1,500,000 distinct CDR3 sequences, roughly 40% of them singletons. The material sequenced was blood. The source is a woman aged 18-35 years in good health. CDR3s include the opening cysteine and the closing phenylalanine or tryptophan. Fields, in order: V gene, clone size, D gene, J gene, CDR3 protein, CDR3 DNA. A D gene is named only where the DNA matches it firmly. Not all rows give a size; the values are once, few, many and, for expanded clones, a class.

V: TRBV27
size: NA
D: TRBD1
J: TRBJ2-1
CDR3: CASRQGDEQFF
DNA: TGTGCCAGCAGACAGGGGGATGAGCAGTTCTTC

V: TRBV4-1
size: NA
D: NA
J: TRBJ2-3
CDR3: CASSQGFRGSDTQYF
DNA: TGCGCCAGCAGCCAAGGTTTTCGGGGGTCAGATACGCAGTATTTT

V: TRBV20-1
size: few
D: NA
J: TRBJ2-1
CDR3: CSARGVPAAESYNEQFF
DNA: TGCAGTGCTAGAGGGGTTCCGGCGGCCGAATCCTACAATGAGCAGTTCTTC

V: TRBV11-2
size: few
D: NA
J: TRBJ1-2
CDR3: CASSLEFSGYTF
DNA: TGTGCCAGCAGCTTAGAATTTTCTGGCTACACCTTC

V: TRBV6-2/TRBV6-3
size: NA
D: NA
J: TRBJ2-4
CDR3: CASRPGTLAKNIQYF
DNA: TGTGCCAGCAGGCCCGGGACCTTGGCCAAAAACATTCAGTACTTC

V: TRBV5-6
size: NA
D: TRBD2
J: TRBJ2-2
CDR3: CASSWGGLAPVIGELFF
DNA: TGTGCCAGCAGCTGGGGTGGACTAGCGCCTGTTATCGGGGAGCTGTTTTTT

V: TRBV21-1
size: few
D: NA
J: TRBJ2-7
CDR3: CASSKYGQEVYEQYF
DNA: TGTGCCAGCAGCAAATACGGGCAGGAAGTCTACGAGCAGTACTTC

V: TRBV7-2
size: NA
D: TRBD1
J: TRBJ1-4
CDR3: CASSRGQGASNEKLFF
DNA: TGTGCCAGCAGCCGAGGACAGGGGGCCAGTAATGAAAAACTGTTTTTT

V: TRBV27
size: NA
D: NA
J: TRBJ2-7
CDR3: CASSSYTGSLPNYEQYF
DNA: TGTGCCAGCAGTTCTTACACGGGGTCACTACCGAACTACGAGCAGTACTTC

V: TRBV6-2/TRBV6-3
size: NA
D: TRBD2
J: TRBJ2-1
CDR3: CASSGRGPKSYNEQFF
DNA: TGTGCCAGCAGTGGGAGGGGCCCCAAGTCCTACAATGAGCAGTTCTTC

V: TRBV20-1
size: NA
D: NA
J: TRBJ2-7
CDR3: CSARGSVSYEQYF
DNA: TGCAGTGCTAGGGGTAGCGTCTCCTACGAGCAGTACTTC

V: TRBV27
size: NA
D: TRBD2
J: TRBJ2-1
CDR3: CASSYPLTSGGVTEQFF
DNA: TGTGCCAGCAGTTACCCCTTGACTAGCGGGGGGGTTACTGAGCAGTTCTTC

V: TRBV20-1
size: once
D: NA
J: TRBJ2-7
CDR3: CSAGPGRSEQYF
DNA: TGCAGTGCTGGACCTGGACGTAGCGAGCAGTACTTC

V: TRBV12-5
size: once
D: TRBD1
J: TRBJ2-2
CDR3: CASRGLVTGELFF
DNA: TGTGCTAGCAGGGGGCTCGTAACCGGGGAGCTGTTTTTT

V: TRBV6-6
size: NA
D: NA
J: TRBJ2-1
CDR3: CASSGTDEKQFF
DNA: TGTGCCAGCAGCGGGACCGACGAGAAGCAGTTCTTC

V: TRBV4-2
size: NA
D: TRBD1
J: TRBJ1-1
CDR3: CASSQVLRQGTEAFF
DNA: TGTGCCAGCAGCCAAGTACTCCGACAGGGCACTGAAGCTTTCTTT

V: TRBV28
size: few
D: NA
J: TRBJ1-2
CDR3: CASRRGVSNYGYTF
DNA: TGTGCCAGCAGAAGGGGCGTCTCCAACTATGGCTACACCTTC

V: TRBV18
size: few
D: NA
J: TRBJ2-7
CDR3: CASSPPGWDTSSYNEQYF
DNA: TGTGCCAGCTCACCACCGGGGTGGGACACGAGCTCCTACAATGAGCAGTACTTC

V: TRBV10-1
size: NA
D: NA
J: TRBJ1-1
CDR3: CASSGEHNEAFF
DNA: TGCGCCAGCAGCGGGGAACACAATGAAGCTTTCTTT

V: TRBV20-1
size: NA
D: NA
J: TRBJ2-3
CDR3: CSARDLKHTDTQYF
DNA: TGCAGTGCTAGAGATCTCAAGCACACAGATACGCAGTATTTT

V: TRBV28
size: NA
D: TRBD1
J: TRBJ1-1
CDR3: CASSPPGGIRDTEAFF
DNA: TGTGCCAGCAGTCCTCCAGGGGGAATTCGGGACACTGAAGCTTTCTTT

V: TRBV6-5
size: NA
D: TRBD1
J: TRBJ2-5
CDR3: CTSSYPPGTGGRETQYF
DNA: TGTACCAGCAGTTACCCGCCGGGGACAGGGGGCAGAGAGACCCAGTACTTC

V: TRBV12-3/TRBV12-4
size: few
D: TRBD2
J: TRBJ2-3
CDR3: CASSQTSGHTDTQYF
DNA: TGTGCCAGCTCCCAGACTAGCGGACACACAGATACGCAGTATTTT

V: TRBV10-1
size: NA
D: NA
J: TRBJ2-3
CDR3: CASSPGFSTDTQYF
DNA: TGCGCCAGCAGTCCGGGGTTTAGCACAGATACGCAGTATTTT

V: TRBV3-1
size: NA
D: NA
J: TRBJ1-5
CDR3: CASSQEEGSGQPQHF
DNA: TGTGCCAGCAGCCAAGAGGAGGGGAGCGGTCAGCCCCAGCATTTT

V: TRBV18
size: NA
D: NA
J: TRBJ2-2
CDR3: CVSSNEYTRELFF
DNA: TGTGTCAGCTCAAACGAATACACCCGGGAGCTGTTTTTT

V: TRBV3-1
size: NA
D: NA
J: TRBJ2-1
CDR3: CASTHPEGEQFF
DNA: TGTGCCAGCACCCATCCTGAGGGCGAGCAGTTCTTC

V: TRBV20-1
size: NA
D: TRBD1
J: TRBJ1-4
CDR3: CSARDGDRGNEKLFF
DNA: TGCAGTGCTAGAGACGGGGACAGGGGGAATGAAAAACTGTTTTTT

V: TRBV6-5
size: few
D: NA
J: TRBJ2-1
CDR3: CASSYSLGNNEQFF
DNA: TGTGCCAGCAGTTACTCGTTGGGGAACAATGAGCAGTTCTTC

V: TRBV5-1
size: NA
D: NA
J: TRBJ2-2
CDR3: CASSLTAGTGELFF
DNA: TGCGCCAGCAGCTTGACGGCTGGGACCGGGGAGCTGTTTTTT

V: TRBV5-4
size: NA
D: NA
J: TRBJ2-7
CDR3: CASSLAPGAESYEQYF
DNA: TGTGCCAGCAGCTTGGCTCCAGGGGCGGAGAGTTACGAGCAGTACTTC

V: TRBV4-1
size: NA
D: NA
J: TRBJ2-7
CDR3: CASSQDWDQTNEQYF
DNA: TGCGCCAGCAGCCAAGACTGGGACCAAACAAACGAGCAGTACTTC

V: TRBV24-1
size: many
D: NA
J: TRBJ2-1
CDR3: CATSDSSRPEQFF
DNA: TGTGCCACCAGTGATTCTTCCCGGCCTGAGCAGTTCTTC

V: TRBV18
size: once
D: TRBD2
J: TRBJ2-1
CDR3: CASSLTSGRAVEQFF
DNA: TGTGCCAGCTCACTCACTAGCGGGAGGGCTGTTGAGCAGTTCTTC

V: TRBV27
size: few
D: TRBD1
J: TRBJ1-2
CDR3: CASSTRQGRGYGYTF
DNA: TGTGCCAGCAGCACTAGACAGGGAAGGGGGTATGGCTACACCTTC

V: TRBV11-2
size: few
D: NA
J: TRBJ2-1
CDR3: CASSRMQSGGTVGNEQFF
DNA: TGTGCCAGCAGCCGAATGCAGTCTGGCGGGACGGTTGGCAATGAGCAGTTCTTC

V: TRBV20-1
size: NA
D: NA
J: TRBJ2-5
CDR3: CSARTDRMTGETQYF
DNA: TGCAGTGCGCGAACAGACAGAATGACGGGGGAGACCCAGTACTTC

V: TRBV20-1
size: NA
D: NA
J: TRBJ2-5
CDR3: CSARFWAEETQYF
DNA: TGCAGTGCTCGCTTCTGGGCAGAAGAGACCCAGTACTTC

V: TRBV27
size: NA
D: NA
J: TRBJ1-1
CDR3: CASSLSRRGRNTEAFF
DNA: TGTGCCAGCAGTTTATCCCGCCGTGGCAGAAACACTGAAGCTTTCTTT

V: TRBV20-1
size: few
D: NA
J: TRBJ1-2
CDR3: CSARQSPPNYGYTF
DNA: TGCAGTGCTAGGCAAAGCCCCCCTAACTATGGCTACACCTTC

V: TRBV27
size: NA
D: TRBD2
J: TRBJ2-7
CDR3: CASSTRLAGGTHYEQYF
DNA: TGTGCCAGCAGTACACGACTAGCCGGGGGAACCCATTACGAGCAGTACTTC

V: TRBV12-3/TRBV12-4
size: NA
D: NA
J: TRBJ1-1
CDR3: CVSSFRDHTEAFF
DNA: TGTGTCAGCAGTTTCAGAGACCACACTGAAGCTTTCTTT

V: TRBV25-1
size: few
D: TRBD2
J: TRBJ2-5
CDR3: CASSEFRAGQETQYF
DNA: TGTGCCAGCAGTGAATTTAGAGCGGGGCAAGAGACCCAGTACTTC

V: TRBV24-1
size: NA
D: TRBD1
J: TRBJ1-4
CDR3: CATSDPNRGEKLFF
DNA: TGTGCCACCAGTGATCCCAACAGGGGTGAAAAACTGTTTTTT